Here is one TCR beta chain with its context. The antigen is undetermined. The record originates from a study of T cells in Graves' hyperthyroidism and ophthalmopathy. Study-level findings and limits: In the analysis, a 13 V-J model separated ophthalmopathy from stable hyperthyroidism.

Clinical Activity Scores of at least 3, NOSPECS grades of at least 4 and durations under 3 months characterized ophthalmopathy patients. From germline, CDR1 is SEHNR and CDR2 FQNEAQ (reference sequence). The CDR3 runs to 13 residues. Deletions cut 7 bases from V and 1 base from J, with 8 bases between. Researchers took RNA transcripts and amplified the TCR beta CDR3 regions from them. A set of HTBI primers served as the primers for a first-round RT-PCR of the TCR CDR3. MiXCR, applied by TCRdb to the multiplex PCR reads, yields one record per CDR3 protein. The sample records 500,000 or so distinct CDR3 sequences, roughly 15% being singletons.

The sample comprised blood. This clonotype originated in a woman between 18 and 29 years old with Graves' ophthalmopathy. This chain connects TRBV7-9 to TRBJ1-5; no firm D call. CDR3 DNA sequence: TGTGCCAGCACCCGAGAAAGCAATCAGCCCCAGCATTTT. It yields the protein CASTRESNQPQHF.